Following are 2 T cell receptor beta chains from one sample sequenced in a study of identical twins. TCRdb re-derived calls from the 5' RACE reads in MiXCR, one entry per CDR3 protein. The table lists 400,000 to 550,000 distinct CDR3 sequences, over 11% of them singletons, with around 0.98% in the top ten. The same data also went into a second study, on yellow fever vaccine responses in identical twins.

Sequencing was carried out using CD4+ T cells sorted from blood. Receptor source: a woman in her late teens or twenties in good health.

V gene TRBV27 combines with J gene TRBJ2-7; a possible D gene is TRBD2 (5 bases). Germline lookup yields CDR1 MNHEY and CDR2 SMNVEV (reference sequence). The CDR3 consists of 15 residues. V was cut by 8 bases and J by 2 bases, with 19 bases left in between. As DNA, the CDR3 is TGTGCCAGCCCCGACCGGAGGCCTATACCCTACGAGCAGTACTTC. It codes for CASPDRRPIPYEQYF.

Here the CDR3 DNA reads TGCAGTGCTGAGGCGAACGAGCAGTACTTC. Translated: CSAEANEQYF. The V gene is TRBV20-1, the J gene TRBJ2-7, with unresolved D. This CDR3 is built from 10 residues. Germline-derived CDR1 and CDR2 are DFQATT and SNEGSKA (reference sequence). The ends were cut back, 5 bases at V and 5 bases at J, with 7 bases in the middle.